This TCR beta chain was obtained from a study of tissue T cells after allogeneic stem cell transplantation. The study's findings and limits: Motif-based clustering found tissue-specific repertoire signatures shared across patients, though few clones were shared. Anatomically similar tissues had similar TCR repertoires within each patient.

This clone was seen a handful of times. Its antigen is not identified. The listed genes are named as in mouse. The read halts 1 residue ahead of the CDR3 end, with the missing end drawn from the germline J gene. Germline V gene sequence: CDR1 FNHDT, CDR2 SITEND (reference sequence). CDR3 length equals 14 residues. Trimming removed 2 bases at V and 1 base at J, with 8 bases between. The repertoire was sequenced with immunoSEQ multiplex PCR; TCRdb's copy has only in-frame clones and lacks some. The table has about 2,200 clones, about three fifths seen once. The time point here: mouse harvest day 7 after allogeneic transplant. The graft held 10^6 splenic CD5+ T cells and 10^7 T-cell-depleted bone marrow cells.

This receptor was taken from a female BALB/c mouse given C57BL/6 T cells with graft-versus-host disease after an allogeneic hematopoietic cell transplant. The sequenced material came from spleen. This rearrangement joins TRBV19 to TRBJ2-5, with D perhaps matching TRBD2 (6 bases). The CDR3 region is CASSMVGDQDTQYF. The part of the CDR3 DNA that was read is TGTGCCAGCAGTATGGTGGGGGACCAAGACACCCAGTAC.